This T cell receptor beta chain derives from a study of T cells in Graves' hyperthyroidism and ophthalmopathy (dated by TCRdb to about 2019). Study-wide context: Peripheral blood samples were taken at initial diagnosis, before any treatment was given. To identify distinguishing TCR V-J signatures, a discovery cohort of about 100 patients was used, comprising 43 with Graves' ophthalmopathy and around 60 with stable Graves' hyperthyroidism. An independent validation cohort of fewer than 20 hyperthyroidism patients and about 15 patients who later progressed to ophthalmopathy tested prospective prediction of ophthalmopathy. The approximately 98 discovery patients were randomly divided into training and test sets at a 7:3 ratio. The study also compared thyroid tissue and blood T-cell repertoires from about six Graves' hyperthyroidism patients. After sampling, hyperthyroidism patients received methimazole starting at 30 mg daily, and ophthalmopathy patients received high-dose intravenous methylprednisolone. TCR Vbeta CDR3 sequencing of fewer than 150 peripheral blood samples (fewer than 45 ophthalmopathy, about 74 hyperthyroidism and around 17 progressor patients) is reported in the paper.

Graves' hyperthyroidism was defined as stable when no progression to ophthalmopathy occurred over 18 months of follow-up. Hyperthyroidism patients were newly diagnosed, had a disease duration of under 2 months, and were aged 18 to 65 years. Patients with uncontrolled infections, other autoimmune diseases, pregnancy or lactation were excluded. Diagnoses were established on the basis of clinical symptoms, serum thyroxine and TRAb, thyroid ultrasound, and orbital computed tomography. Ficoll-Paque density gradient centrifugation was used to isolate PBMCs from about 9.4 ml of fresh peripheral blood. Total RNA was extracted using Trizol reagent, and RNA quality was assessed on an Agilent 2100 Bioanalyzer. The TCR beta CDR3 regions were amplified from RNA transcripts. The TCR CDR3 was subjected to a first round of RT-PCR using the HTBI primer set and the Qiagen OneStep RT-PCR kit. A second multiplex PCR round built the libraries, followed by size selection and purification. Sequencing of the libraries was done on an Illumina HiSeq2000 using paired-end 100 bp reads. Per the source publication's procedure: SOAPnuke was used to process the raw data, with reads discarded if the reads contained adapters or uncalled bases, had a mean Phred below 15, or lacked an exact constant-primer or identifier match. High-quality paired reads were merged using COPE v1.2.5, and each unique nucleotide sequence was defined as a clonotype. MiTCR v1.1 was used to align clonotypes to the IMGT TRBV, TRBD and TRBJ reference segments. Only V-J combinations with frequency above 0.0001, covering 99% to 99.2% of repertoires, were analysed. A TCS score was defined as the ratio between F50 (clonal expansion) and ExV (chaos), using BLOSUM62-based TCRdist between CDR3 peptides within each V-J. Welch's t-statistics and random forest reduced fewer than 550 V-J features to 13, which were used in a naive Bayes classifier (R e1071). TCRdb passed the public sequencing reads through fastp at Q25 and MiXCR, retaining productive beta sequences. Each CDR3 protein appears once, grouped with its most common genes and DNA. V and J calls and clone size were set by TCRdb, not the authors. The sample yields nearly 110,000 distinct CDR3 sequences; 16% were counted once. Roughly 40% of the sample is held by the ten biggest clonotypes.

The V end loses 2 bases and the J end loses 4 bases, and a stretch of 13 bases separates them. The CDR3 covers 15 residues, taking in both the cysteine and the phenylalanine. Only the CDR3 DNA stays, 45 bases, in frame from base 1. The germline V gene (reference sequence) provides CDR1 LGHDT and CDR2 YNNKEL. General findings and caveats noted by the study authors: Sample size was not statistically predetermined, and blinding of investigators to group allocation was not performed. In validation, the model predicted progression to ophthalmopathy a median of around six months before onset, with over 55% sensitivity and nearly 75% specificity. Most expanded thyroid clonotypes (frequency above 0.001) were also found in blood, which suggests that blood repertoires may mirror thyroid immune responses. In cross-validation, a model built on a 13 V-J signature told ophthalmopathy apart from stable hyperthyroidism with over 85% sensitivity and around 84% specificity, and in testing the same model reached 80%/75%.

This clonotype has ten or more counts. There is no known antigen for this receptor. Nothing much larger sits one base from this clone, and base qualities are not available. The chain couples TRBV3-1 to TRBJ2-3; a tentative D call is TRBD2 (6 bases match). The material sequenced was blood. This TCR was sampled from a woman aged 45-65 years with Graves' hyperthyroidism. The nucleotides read TGTGCCAGCAGCCAACCAGCCGGAGGGCCAGATACGCAGTATTTT. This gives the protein CASSQPAGGPDTQYF.